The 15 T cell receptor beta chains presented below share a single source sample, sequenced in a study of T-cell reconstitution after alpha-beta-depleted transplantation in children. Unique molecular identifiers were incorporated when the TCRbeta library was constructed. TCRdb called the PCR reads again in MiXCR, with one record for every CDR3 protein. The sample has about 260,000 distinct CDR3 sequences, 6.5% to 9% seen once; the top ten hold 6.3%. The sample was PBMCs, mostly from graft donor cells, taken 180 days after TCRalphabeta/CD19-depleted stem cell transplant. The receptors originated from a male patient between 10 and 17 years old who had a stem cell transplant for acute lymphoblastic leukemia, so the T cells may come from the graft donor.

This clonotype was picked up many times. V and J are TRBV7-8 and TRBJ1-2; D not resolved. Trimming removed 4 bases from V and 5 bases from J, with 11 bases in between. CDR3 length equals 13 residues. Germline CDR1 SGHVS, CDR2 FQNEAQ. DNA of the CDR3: TGTGCCAGCAGCTCCCAACCCCAATATGGCTACACCTTC. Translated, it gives CASSSQPQYGYTF. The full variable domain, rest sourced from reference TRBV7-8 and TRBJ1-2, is GAGVSQSPRYKVAKRGQDVALRCDPISGHVSLFWYQQALGQGPEFLTYFQNEAQLDKSGLPSDRFFAERPEGSVSTLKIQRTQQEDSAVYLCASSSQPQYGYTFGSGTRLTVV.

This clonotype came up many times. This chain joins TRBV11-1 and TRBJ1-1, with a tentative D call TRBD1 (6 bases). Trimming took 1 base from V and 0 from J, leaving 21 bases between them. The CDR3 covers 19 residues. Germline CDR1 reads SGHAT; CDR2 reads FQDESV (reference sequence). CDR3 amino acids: CASSLVFPAAGGLNTEAFF. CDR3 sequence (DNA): TGTGCCAGCAGCTTAGTTTTCCCAGCAGCCGGGGGGCTGAACACTGAAGCTTTCTTT.

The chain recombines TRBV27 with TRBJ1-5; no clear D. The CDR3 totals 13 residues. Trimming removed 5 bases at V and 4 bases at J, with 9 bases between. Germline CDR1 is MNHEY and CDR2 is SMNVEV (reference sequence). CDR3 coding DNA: TGTGCCAGCAGTCCCGAGCTGAATCAGCCCCAGCATTTT. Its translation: CASSPELNQPQHF.

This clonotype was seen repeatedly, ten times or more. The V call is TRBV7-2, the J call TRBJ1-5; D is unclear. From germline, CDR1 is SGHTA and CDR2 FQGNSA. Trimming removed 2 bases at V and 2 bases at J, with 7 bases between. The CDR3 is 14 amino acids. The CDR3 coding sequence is TGTGCCAGCAGCTTAAGGCACGGCAATCAGCCCCAGCATTTT. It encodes CASSLRHGNQPQHF. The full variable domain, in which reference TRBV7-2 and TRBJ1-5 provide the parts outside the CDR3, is GAGVSQSPSNKVTEKGKDVELRCDPISGHTALYWYRQSLGQGLEFLIYFQGNSAPDKSGLPSDRFSAERTGGSVSTLTIQRTQQEDSAVYLCASSLRHGNQPQHFGDGTRLSIL.

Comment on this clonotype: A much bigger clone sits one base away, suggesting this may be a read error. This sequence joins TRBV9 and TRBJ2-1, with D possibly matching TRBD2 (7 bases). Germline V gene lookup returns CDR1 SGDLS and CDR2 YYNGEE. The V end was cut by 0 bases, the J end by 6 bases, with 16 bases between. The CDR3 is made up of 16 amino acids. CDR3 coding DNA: TGTGCCAGCAGCGTAGCGAAGGGGGGGACAAGCAATGAGCAGTTCTTC. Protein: CASSVAKGGTSNEQFF. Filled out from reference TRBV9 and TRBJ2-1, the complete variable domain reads DSGVTQTPKHLITATGQRVTLRCSPRSGDLSVYWYQQSLDQGLQFLIQYYNGEERAKGNILERFSAQQFPDLHSELNLSSLELGDSALYFCASSVAKGGTSNEQFFGPGTRLTVL.

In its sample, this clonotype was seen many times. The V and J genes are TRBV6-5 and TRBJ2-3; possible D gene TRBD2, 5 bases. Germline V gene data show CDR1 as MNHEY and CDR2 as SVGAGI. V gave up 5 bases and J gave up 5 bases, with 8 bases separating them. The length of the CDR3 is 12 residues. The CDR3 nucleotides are TGTGCCAGCAGTGGACTCCAAGATACGCAGTATTTT. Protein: CASSGLQDTQYF.

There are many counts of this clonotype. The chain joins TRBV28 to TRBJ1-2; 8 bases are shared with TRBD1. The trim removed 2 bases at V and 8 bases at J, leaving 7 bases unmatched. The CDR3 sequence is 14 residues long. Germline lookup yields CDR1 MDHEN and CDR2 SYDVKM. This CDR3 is CASSLRTGRRGYTF. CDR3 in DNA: TGTGCCAGCAGTTTACGGACAGGGAGGAGGGGCTACACCTTC.

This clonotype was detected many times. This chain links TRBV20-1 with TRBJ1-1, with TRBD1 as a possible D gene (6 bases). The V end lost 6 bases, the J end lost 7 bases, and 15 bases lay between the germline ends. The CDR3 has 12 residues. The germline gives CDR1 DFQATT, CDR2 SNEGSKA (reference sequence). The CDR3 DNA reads TGCAGTGCCCCCAGACAGGCGGGTGAAGCTTTCTTT. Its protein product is CSAPRQAGEAFF.

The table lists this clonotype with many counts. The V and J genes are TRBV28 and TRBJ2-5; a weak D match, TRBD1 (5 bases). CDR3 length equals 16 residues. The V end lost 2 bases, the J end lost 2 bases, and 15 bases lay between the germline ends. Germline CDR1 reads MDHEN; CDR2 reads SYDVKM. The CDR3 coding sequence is TGTGCCAGCAGTTTACCCCCAGGGCAGGTACAAGAGACCCAGTACTTC. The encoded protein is CASSLPPGQVQETQYF.

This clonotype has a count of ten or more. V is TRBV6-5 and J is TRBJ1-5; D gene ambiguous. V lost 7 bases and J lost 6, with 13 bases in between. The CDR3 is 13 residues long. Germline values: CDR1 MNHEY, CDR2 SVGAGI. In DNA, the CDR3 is TGTGCCAGCACCTACCGGGGAGGTCAGCCCCAGCATTTT. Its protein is CASTYRGGQPQHF.

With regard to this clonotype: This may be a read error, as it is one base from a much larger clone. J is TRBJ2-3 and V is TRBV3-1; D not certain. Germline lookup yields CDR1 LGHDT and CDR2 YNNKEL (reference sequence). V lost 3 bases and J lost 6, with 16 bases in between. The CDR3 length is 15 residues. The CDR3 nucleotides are TGTGCCAGCAGCCACCAACTACCGGTGCGGGATACGCAGTATTTT. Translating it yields CASSHQLPVRDTQYF.

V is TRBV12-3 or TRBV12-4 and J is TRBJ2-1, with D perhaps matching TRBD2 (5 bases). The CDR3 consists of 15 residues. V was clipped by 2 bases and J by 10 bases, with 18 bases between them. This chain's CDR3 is CASSLKLTGRGEQFF. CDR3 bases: TGTGCCAGCAGTTTAAAGCTTACGGGCCGAGGGGAGCAGTTCTTC.

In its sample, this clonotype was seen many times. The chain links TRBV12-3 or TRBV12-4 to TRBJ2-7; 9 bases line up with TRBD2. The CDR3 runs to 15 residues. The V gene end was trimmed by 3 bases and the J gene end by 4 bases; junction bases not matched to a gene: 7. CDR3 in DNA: TGTGCCAGCAGTTTGTATGGCGGGGGGGCTTACGAGCAGTACTTC. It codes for CASSLYGGGAYEQYF.

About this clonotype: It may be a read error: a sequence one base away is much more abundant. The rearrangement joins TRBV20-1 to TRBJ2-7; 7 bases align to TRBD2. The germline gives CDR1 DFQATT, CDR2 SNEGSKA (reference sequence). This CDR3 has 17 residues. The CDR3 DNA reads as TGCTGTGCTAGAGATAGTACGGCGGGAGTGGTTTTCTACGAGCAGTACTTC. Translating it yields CCARDSTAGVVFYEQYF.

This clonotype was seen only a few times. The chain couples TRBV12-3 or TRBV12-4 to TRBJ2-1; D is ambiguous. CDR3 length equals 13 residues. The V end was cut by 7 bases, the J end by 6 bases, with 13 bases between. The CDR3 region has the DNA TGTGCCAGCAATTCCGCCTTGATCAATGAGCAGTTCTTC. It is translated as CASNSALINEQFF.